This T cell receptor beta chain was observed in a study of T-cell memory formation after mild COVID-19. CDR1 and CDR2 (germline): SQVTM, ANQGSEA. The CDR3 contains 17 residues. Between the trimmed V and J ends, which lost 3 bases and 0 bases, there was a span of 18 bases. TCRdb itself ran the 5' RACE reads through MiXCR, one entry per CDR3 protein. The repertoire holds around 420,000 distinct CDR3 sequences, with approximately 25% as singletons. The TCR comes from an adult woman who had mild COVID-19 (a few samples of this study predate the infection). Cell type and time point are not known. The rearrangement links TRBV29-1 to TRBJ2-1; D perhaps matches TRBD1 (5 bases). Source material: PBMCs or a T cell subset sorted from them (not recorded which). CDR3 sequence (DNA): TGCAGCGTTGAGGGGCACAGTGATCTACACTCCTACAATGAGCAGTTCTTC. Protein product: CSVEGHSDLHSYNEQFF.